The clone carrying this TCR beta chain occurred a few times. Its antigen remains unidentified. RNA extraction and reverse transcription yielded cDNA as sequencing template. The data were produced by immunoSEQ multiplex PCR, yet TCRdb's version contains in-frame clones alone and is incomplete. The sample lists 200,000 to 250,000 clones, about three fifths seen once, with 1.6% in the top ten. This entry comes from a study of CD8+ T cells in alopecia areata. Study-wide points: Alphabeta T cells residing in normal skin are also sequenced in scalp samples. Clonality in the scalp and expanded CD8+ clones ranked among the top 100 were significantly decreased by tofacitinib. Many expanded lesional clones persisted in scalp and blood during tofacitinib treatment. One nonresponder makes the tie between baseline CD8+ expansion and response uncertain.

V was clipped by 5 bases and J by 4 bases, with 9 bases between them. Looked up from germline, CDR1 is SNHLY and CDR2 is FYNNEI. The CDR3 contains 14 residues. Treatment reported: oral pan-JAK inhibitor, 5-10 mg twice daily. Specimen: CD4+ T cells sorted from blood, collected at week 4, from a patient treated with tofacitinib. The clonotype was recovered from a human donor with alopecia areata. The V and J genes are TRBV2 and TRBJ2-6; D ambiguous. In DNA, the CDR3 is TGTGCCAGCAGTCCACCCCCCGGGGCCAACGTCCTGACTTTC. Translated: CASSPPPGANVLTF.